This T cell receptor (delta chain) was observed in a study of Vδ1+ human thymocytes. Extracted RNA was reverse transcribed into cDNA. The CDR3 regions were amplified by multiplex PCR from V-gene primers to a constant-region primer. With CATT, TCRdb re-called clones from the multiplex PCR reads. The sample lists 70,000 or so delta-chain clones, about 35% occurring once. Study observations and caveats: Bulk repertoire data may be misinterpreted because of unexpected Vdelta2 sequences. Unlike peripheral blood Vdelta1+ controls, thymic delta-chain sequences included approximately 20% Vdelta2 and few Vdelta3. Highly polyclonal TRG and TRD repertoires with Gaussian CDR3 length distributions appeared in thymus.

The CDR3 has 18 residues. Trimming at V came to 9 bases and at J to 1 base, leaving 18 bases not matched to a gene. Germline V CDR1 and CDR2: TSWWSYY, QGS. Notes on this clone: The antigen remains undetermined.

Alphabeta T cells were depleted, then CD3+ Vdelta1+ Vdelta2- thymocytes were FACS-sorted. The origin of this receptor is a boy younger than two who had congenital heart surgery. The chain combines TRDV1 with TRDJ1; 9 bases align to TRDD3. The sample consisted of Vdelta1+ gamma-delta thymocytes from the thymus. The subset here: FACS-sorted CD3+ TCRalphabeta- TCRVdelta1+ TCRVdelta2- thymocytes. CDR3 sequence reads: CALGQNTGIRFSTDKLIF. DNA for the CDR3: TGTGCTCTCGGACAGAACACGGGGATACGCTTCAGCACCGATAAACTCATCTTT.